The text below deals with one T cell receptor (beta chain). Germline V gene data show CDR1 as LNHDA and CDR2 as SQIVND (reference sequence). V shed 6 bases and J shed 5 bases, with 10 bases lying between them. The CDR3 spans 12 residues. Recruits, aged about 18 to 95 years, lived in under 25 US areas. Recovered status applied to Cohort 3 donors who had two consecutive negative PCRs. It also applied to those with clearance or with symptom resolution. The data belong to a study of blood T cell repertoires in COVID-19. Original data processing: Reference gene primer amplification gave estimated nucleated cell counts. The data were produced by immunoSEQ multiplex PCR, yet TCRdb's version contains in-frame clones alone and is incomplete. D and trimming were read from the DNA, whereas the V and J calls and clone size are those reported in that table. Among about 200,000 clones listed, roughly 84% were seen once.

Sequencing was done on a sample of PBMCs or T cells enriched from blood (not recorded which). The clonotype comes from a man aged 40-49 years who had recovered from COVID-19. V and J are TRBV19 and TRBJ1-2; D gene uncertain. The CDR3 DNA reads as TGTGCCAGTAGCCAAAAAATGTATGGCTACACCTTC. It translates to CASSQKMYGYTF.